This TCR beta chain was retrieved from a study of identical twins. Study-level findings and limits: Conclusions relied on cross-sectional statistical analysis, not following the same donors.

After template switching added a universal primer site, the resulting cDNA carried unique molecular identifiers. TCRdb redid the calling of the 5' RACE reads with MiXCR, one entry per CDR3 protein. Of under 900,000 distinct CDR3 sequences listed, over 9% are singletons. The germline V gene encodes CDR1 MDHEN and CDR2 SYDVKM. V was shortened by 5 bases and J by 3 bases, with 8 bases between the two germline ends. The CDR3 length is 12 residues. Healthy Caucasian individuals made up all the donors. This clonotype came up many times. The antigen is not known. A further study also used this sample, focusing on yellow fever vaccine responses in identical twins.

The chain uses TRBV28 and TRBJ2-7, with D maybe TRBD1 (6 bases). This clonotype originated in a woman under 30 in good health. Sequencing was carried out using PBMCs. The CDR3 region is CASSRTDYEQYV. The DNA for the CDR3 is TGTGCCAGCAGTCGGACAGACTACGAGCAGTACGTC.